These T cell receptor beta chains were read from a single sample in a study of radiation and T cells in renal cell carcinoma. Generated by immunoSEQ multiplex PCR, the TCRdb table keeps only in-frame clones and is missing some. The sample lists some 100,000 clones, over 75% occurring once. This specimen consisted of blood, obtained from a patient whose treatment included radiotherapy and nephrectomy. These receptors were obtained from a man in his 60s with renal cell carcinoma. The CDR3 runs from the conserved cysteine through the conserved F or W. Fields, in order: V gene, D gene, clone size, J gene, CDR3 DNA, CDR3 protein. A D gene is named only where the DNA matches it firmly. Part of the rows lack a size; the others show once, few, many or a class for expanded clones.

TRBV9	TRBD1	NA	TRBJ2-5	TGTGCCAGCAGCGCTGGACAGGGATTCATCCAAGAGACCCAGTACTTC	CASSAGQGFIQETQYF
TRBV15	NA	NA	TRBJ2-1	TGTGCCACCAGCAGCCGGATTAACAATGAGCAGTTCTTC	CATSSRINNEQFF
TRBV4-1	NA	NA	TRBJ1-2	TGCGCCAGCAGCCAAGATACTATGACGAAGTGGGGCTACACCTTC	CASSQDTMTKWGYTF
TRBV7-2	TRBD2	NA	TRBJ2-5	TGTGCCAGCAGCTTAGTGGGGACTACGGAGACCCAGTACTTC	CASSLVGTTETQYF
TRBV9	NA	NA	TRBJ2-7	TGTGCCAGCAGCCCGACGGGGATAGAGTCCTACGAGCAGTACTTC	CASSPTGIESYEQYF
TRBV5-4	TRBD2	NA	TRBJ2-3	TGTGCCAGCAGCTTTTTGGGTTGGCGGGGGATTAGCGGGAGAACTGATACGCAGTATTTT	CASSFLGWRGISGRTDTQYF
TRBV19	TRBD1	NA	TRBJ1-5	TGTGCCAGTACACAGGGGGCTGCTCAGCCCCAGCATTTT	CASTQGAAQPQHF
TRBV2	NA	few	TRBJ1-5	TGTGCCAGCAGTGAAGCGCTTGGAGGGGTCCAGCATTTT	CASSEALGGVQHF
TRBV2	NA	NA	TRBJ2-7	TGTGCCAGCAGTGAACAAGATTACGAGCAGTACTTC	CASSEQDYEQYF
TRBV5-1	NA	NA	TRBJ2-5	TGCGCCAGCAGCTTGGAGCCATCTCAAGAGACCCAGTACTTC	CASSLEPSQETQYF
TRBV30	TRBD2	NA	TRBJ2-1	TGTGCCTGGAATCTGCGTAGTAGCGGGAGGACCCCGGGTGAGCAGTTCTTC	CAWNLRSSGRTPGEQFF